The TCR beta chain described here comes from a study of spatial heterogeneity in lung cancer. Notes on the study in general: Expanded alpha and beta TCR counts within tumors tracked tumor mutation counts.

The germline CDR1 and CDR2 sequences are LGHNA and YSLEER. CDR3 length: 14 residues. Trimming took off 1 base at V and 7 bases at J, with 11 bases between the two ends. From the 5' RACE reads, TCRdb called clonotypes with MiXCR, one entry per CDR3 protein. The data show 25,000 to 30,000 distinct CDR3 sequences, around 6.9% seen once. Time point given: sample taken at primary tumor resection. This clonotype is medium-sized (0.01 to 0.1%) within its sample. Its antigen is not known. Here the sequenced sample was lung tumor tissue, taken at surgery. V usage is TRBV4-3 and J usage is TRBJ2-1; TRBD1 might be the D (5 bases). The clonotype was recovered from a male donor with early-stage non-small cell lung cancer. The CDR3 protein is CASSQGQYGNEQFF. DNA for the CDR3: TGCGCCAGCAGCCAAGGACAGTACGGGAATGAGCAGTTCTTC.